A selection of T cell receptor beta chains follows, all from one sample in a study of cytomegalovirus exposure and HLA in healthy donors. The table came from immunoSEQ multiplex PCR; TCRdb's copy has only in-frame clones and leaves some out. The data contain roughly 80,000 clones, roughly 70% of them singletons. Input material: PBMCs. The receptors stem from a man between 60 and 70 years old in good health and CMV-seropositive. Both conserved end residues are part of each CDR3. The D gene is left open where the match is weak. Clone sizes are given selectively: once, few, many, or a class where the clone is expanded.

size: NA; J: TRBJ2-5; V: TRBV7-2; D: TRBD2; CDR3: CASLPGLAEETQYF; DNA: TGTGCCAGCCTACCGGGACTAGCCGAAGAGACCCAGTACTTC
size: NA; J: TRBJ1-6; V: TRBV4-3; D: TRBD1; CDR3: CASSHPAGTENNSPLHF; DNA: TGCGCCAGCAGCCACCCAGCCGGGACAGAGAATAATTCACCCCTCCACTTT
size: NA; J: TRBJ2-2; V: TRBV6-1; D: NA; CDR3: CASSEGWTNTGELFF; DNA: TGTGCCAGCAGTGAAGGATGGACAAACACCGGGGAGCTGTTTTTT
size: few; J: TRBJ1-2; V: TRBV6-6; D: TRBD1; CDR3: CASSPYTGGGGLYTF; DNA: TGTGCCAGCAGTCCCTATACAGGGGGCGGGGGCCTTTACACCTTC
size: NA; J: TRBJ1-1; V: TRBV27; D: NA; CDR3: CASRKQGGNTEAFF; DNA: TGTGCCAGCAGAAAACAGGGCGGGAACACTGAAGCTTTCTTT
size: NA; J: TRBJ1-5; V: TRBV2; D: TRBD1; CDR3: CASSFGTGNQPQHF; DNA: TGTGCCAGCAGCTTTGGGACAGGCAATCAGCCCCAGCATTTT
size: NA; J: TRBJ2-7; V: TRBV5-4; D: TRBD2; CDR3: CASSLGVAGGSYEQYF; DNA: TGTGCCAGCAGCTTGGGTGTAGCGGGAGGCTCCTACGAGCAGTACTTC
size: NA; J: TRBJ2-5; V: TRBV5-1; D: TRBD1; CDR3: CASSFGQGAETQYF; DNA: TGCGCCAGCAGCTTCGGGCAGGGGGCAGAGACCCAGTACTTC
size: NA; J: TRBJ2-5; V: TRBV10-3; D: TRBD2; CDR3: CAISRTSGGPETQYF; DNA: TGTGCCATCAGTCGGACTAGCGGGGGCCCAGAGACCCAGTACTTC
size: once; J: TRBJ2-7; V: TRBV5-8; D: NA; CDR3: CASSSRAFPYEQYF; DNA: TGTGCCAGCAGCTCCAGGGCTTTCCCCTACGAGCAGTACTTC
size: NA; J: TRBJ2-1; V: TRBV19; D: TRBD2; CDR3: CASSDRGVGTYEQFF; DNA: TGTGCCAGCAGCGATCGGGGGGTGGGTACCTATGAGCAGTTCTTC
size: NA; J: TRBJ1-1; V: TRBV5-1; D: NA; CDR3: CASSLAVQGTEAFF; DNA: TGCGCCAGCAGCTTGGCGGTCCAGGGGACTGAAGCTTTCTTT
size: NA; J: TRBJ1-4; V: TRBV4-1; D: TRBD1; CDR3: CASRGTATEKLFF; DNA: TGCGCCAGCAGAGGGACAGCCACTGAAAAACTGTTTTTT
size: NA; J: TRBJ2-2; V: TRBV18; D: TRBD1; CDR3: CASSWDRPGTGELFF; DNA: TGTGCCAGCTCATGGGACAGGCCCGGCACCGGGGAGCTGTTTTTT
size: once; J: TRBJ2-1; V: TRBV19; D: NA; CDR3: CASRTQGYPYNEQFF; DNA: TGTGCCAGTAGAACTCAGGGATACCCGTACAATGAGCAGTTCTTC
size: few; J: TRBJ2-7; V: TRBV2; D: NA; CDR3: CASSETTDYEQYF; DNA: TGTGCCAGCAGTGAAACAACAGATTACGAGCAGTACTTC
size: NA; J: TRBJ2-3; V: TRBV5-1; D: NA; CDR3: CASRKGANTDTQYF; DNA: TGCGCCAGCAGGAAAGGGGCTAACACAGATACGCAGTATTTT
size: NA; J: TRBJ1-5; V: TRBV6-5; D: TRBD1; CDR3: CASSNSGTGDQPQHF; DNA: TGTGCCAGCAGTAACTCCGGGACAGGGGATCAGCCCCAGCATTTT
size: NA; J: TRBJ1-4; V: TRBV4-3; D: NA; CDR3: CASSQGGVMSEKLFF; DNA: TGCGCCAGCAGCCAAGGGGGGGTAATGTCCGAAAAACTGTTTTTT
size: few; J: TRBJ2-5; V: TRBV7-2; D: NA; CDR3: CASGGKETQYF; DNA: TGTGCCAGCGGGGGCAAAGAGACCCAGTACTTC
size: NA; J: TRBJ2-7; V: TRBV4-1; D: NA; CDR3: CASSQVVEYEQYF; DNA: TGCGCCAGCAGCCAAGTGGTGGAGTACGAGCAGTACTTC
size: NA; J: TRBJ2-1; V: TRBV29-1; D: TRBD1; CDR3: CSVGGQGAYNEQFF; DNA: TGCAGCGTTGGGGGACAGGGGGCCTATAATGAGCAGTTCTTC
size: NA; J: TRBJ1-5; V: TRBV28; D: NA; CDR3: CASGGGAVYQPQHF; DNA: TGTGCCAGCGGGGGCGGTGCAGTTTACCAGCCCCAGCATTTT
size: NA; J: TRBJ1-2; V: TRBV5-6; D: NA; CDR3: CASLYWGGRVDGYTF; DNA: TGTGCCAGCCTTTATTGGGGGGGCAGGGTAGATGGCTACACCTTC
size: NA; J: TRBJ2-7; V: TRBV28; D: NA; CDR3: CASRGRTAYEQYF; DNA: TGCGCCAGCCGGGGTAGGACAGCCTACGAGCAGTACTTC
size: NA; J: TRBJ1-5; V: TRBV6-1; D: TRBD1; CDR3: CASLQGAQPQHF; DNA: TGTGCCAGCCTACAGGGGGCTCAGCCCCAGCATTTT
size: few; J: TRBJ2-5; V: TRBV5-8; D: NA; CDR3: CASSFAGKEETQYF; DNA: TGTGCCAGCAGCTTTGCAGGGAAAGAAGAGACCCAGTACTTC
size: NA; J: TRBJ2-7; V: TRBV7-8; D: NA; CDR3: CASSLEGLTYEQYF; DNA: TGTGCCAGCAGCTTAGAAGGACTTACCTACGAGCAGTACTTC
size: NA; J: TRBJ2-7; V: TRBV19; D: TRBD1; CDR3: CASSIDRRTGTQYF; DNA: TGTGCCAGTAGTATAGACCGAAGGACAGGGACACAGTACTTC
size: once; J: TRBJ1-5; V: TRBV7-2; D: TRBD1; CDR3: CASSLASTGSTDQPQHF; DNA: TGTGCCAGCAGCTTAGCCTCGACAGGGAGCACTGATCAGCCCCAGCATTTT
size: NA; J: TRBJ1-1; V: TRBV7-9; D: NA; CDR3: CASSLAGGTGTEAFF; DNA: TGTGCCAGCAGCTTAGCGGGGGGGACGGGAACTGAAGCTTTCTTT
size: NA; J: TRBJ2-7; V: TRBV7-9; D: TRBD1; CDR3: CASSPDRGRLTGGYEQYF; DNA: TGTGCCAGCAGCCCAGACAGGGGTCGATTGACAGGAGGCTACGAGCAGTACTTC
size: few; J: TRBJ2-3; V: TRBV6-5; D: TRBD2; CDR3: CASSLSQPGGGTQYF; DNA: TGTGCCAGCAGCCTTTCGCAGCCCGGCGGGGGTACGCAGTATTTT
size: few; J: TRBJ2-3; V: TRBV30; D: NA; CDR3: CAFPSGLGDTDTQYF; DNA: TGTGCCTTTCCATCAGGGCTAGGGGACACAGATACGCAGTATTTT
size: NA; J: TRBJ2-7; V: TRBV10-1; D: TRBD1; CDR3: CASSNIAGQGAYEQYF; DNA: TGCGCCAGCTCGAATATAGCCGGACAGGGGGCCTACGAGCAGTACTTC